This entry lists 13 T cell receptor beta chains sequenced from one sample in a study of blood T cell repertoires in COVID-19. Only in-frame clones appear in the TCRdb table, and some are missing; sequencing was by immunoSEQ multiplex PCR. The table has roughly 110,000 clones, 80% to 90% seen once. The sequencing sample was made of peripheral blood. The receptor set was obtained from a woman in her 50s with acute or convalescent COVID-19.

The CDR3 reads CASSRQGTSWAELFF. The CDR3 bases are TGTGCCAGCAGCAGACAGGGGACCAGTTGGGCGGAGCTGTTTTTT. The chain uses TRBV9 and TRBJ2-2; 8 bases are shared with TRBD1. The junction had 12 bases not matched to a gene; V was cut back by 4 bases and J by 10 bases. The germline V gene encodes CDR1 SGDLS and CDR2 YYNGEE. The CDR3 totals 15 residues.

This clone was recorded a few times. The genes are TRBV12-3 or TRBV12-4 and TRBJ2-5; D is unresolved. The CDR3 extends over 13 amino acids. V shed 2 bases and J shed 1 base, with 5 bases lying between them. Written as DNA, the CDR3 is TGTGCCAGCAGTTTAAGCCCCCAAGAGACCCAGTACTTC. The encoded protein is CASSLSPQETQYF.

The CDR3 DNA reads as TGCGCCAGCAGCTTAAAACAGGGTGCGGAGACCCAGTACTTC. Translation: CASSLKQGAETQYF. The genes are TRBV5-1 and TRBJ2-5; possibly TRBD1 for D (6 bases). CDR1 and CDR2 (germline): SGHRS, YFSETQ. V lost 2 bases to trimming and J lost 5 bases, with 13 bases between them. The CDR3 spans 14 residues.

This chain connects TRBV4-3 to TRBJ2-7; 10 bases are a match to TRBD2. The CDR3 has 17 residues. Unmatched junction bases numbered 11, after V lost 0 bases and J lost 6 bases. CDR1 is LGHNA, CDR2 YSLEER, per germline. This CDR3 reads CASSQDTASGSPSEQYF. The CDR3 nucleotides read TGCGCCAGCAGCCAAGATACCGCTAGCGGGAGCCCCTCCGAGCAGTACTTC.

This clone appeared a few times. This rearrangement joins TRBV5-1 to TRBJ1-2; D not certain. Germline CDR1 SGHRS, CDR2 YFSETQ. The CDR3 has 14 amino acids. The germline V and J ends were trimmed by 5 bases and 7 bases, with 18 bases remaining between them. The CDR3 DNA is TGCGCCAGCAGTCAGGAGGGCGGGAAAAGTGGCTACACCTTC. Its protein product is CASSQEGGKSGYTF.

The chain joins TRBV7-9 to TRBJ1-2; 9 nucleotides match TRBD1. Unmatched junction bases numbered 7, after V lost 5 bases and J lost 6 bases. The germline gives CDR1 SEHNR, CDR2 FQNEAQ (reference sequence). This CDR3 spans 14 amino acids. The CDR3 DNA is TGTGCCAGCAGCCAACGACAGGGGGTGGATGGCTACACCTTC. It translates to CASSQRQGVDGYTF. Filled out from reference TRBV7-9 and TRBJ1-2, the complete variable domain reads DTGVSQNPRHKITKRGQNVTFRCDPISEHNRLYWYRQTLGQGPEFLTYFQNEAQLEKSRLLSDRFSAERPKGSFSTLEIQRTEQGDSAMYLCASSQRQGVDGYTFGSGTRLTVV.

The rearrangement links TRBV14 to TRBJ2-5, with TRBD2 as a possible D gene (5 bases). CDR1 and CDR2 from the germline V gene are SGHDN and FVKESK. There are 14 residues in the CDR3. The ends were cut back, 0 bases at V and 5 bases at J, with 10 bases in the middle. CDR3 loop: CASSQEEGTETQYF. The CDR3 nucleotides are TGTGCCAGCAGCCAAGAAGAGGGTACGGAGACCCAGTACTTC.

This clone appeared a single time. The chain recombines TRBV6-1 with TRBJ1-1; the match to TRBD1 covers 8 bases. Germline CDR1 MNHNS, CDR2 SASEGT. The J segment lost 0 bases and the V segment lost 1 base, leaving 7 bases of the junction unmatched. The CDR3 consists of 17 residues. CDR3 in DNA: TGTGCCAGCAGTGAAGGAGGGGACAGGATTATGAACACTGAAGCTTTCTTT. It translates to CASSEGGDRIMNTEAFF.

The chain joins TRBV3-1 (or the pseudogene TRBV3-2) to TRBJ1-1; D remains ambiguous. Germline CDR1 is LGHDT and CDR2 is YNNKEL (reference sequence). CDR3 length equals 13 residues. Trimming shortened V by 6 bases and J by 1 base, and 9 bases separated the two germline ends. CDR3 DNA sequence: TGTGCCAGCAGTCGGCCGGGGAACACTGAAGCTTTCTTT. Its translation: CASSRPGNTEAFF.

The chain joins TRBV11-2 to TRBJ1-1, with no clear D. The germline CDR1 and CDR2 sequences are SGHAT and FQNNGV. The V and J ends lost 5 bases and 10 bases respectively, with 26 bases between them. The CDR3 extends over 16 amino acids. CDR3 region: CASSLPYGTQSSGAFF. The CDR3 nucleotides are TGTGCCAGCAGCCTCCCGTACGGCACACAGTCTTCCGGAGCTTTCTTT.

The rearrangement links TRBV15 to TRBJ2-3, with a weak D call TRBD1 (6 bases). This CDR3 has 15 amino acids. The ends were cut back, 1 base at V and 4 bases at J, with 12 bases in the middle. Looked up from germline, CDR1 is LNHNV and CDR2 is YYDKDF (reference sequence). This CDR3 reads CATSRAPDRSDTQYF. The CDR3, as DNA: TGTGCCACCAGCAGAGCACCCGACAGGTCAGATACGCAGTATTTT.

The chain is built from TRBV28 and TRBJ1-2, with 10 bases fitting TRBD1. Trimming cost V 5 bases and J 8 bases; bases outside gene matches: 8. The CDR3 consists of 14 residues. CDR1 is MDHEN, CDR2 SYDVKM, per germline. CDR3 sequence reads: CASSPDRGLYGYTF. The CDR3 DNA reads TGTGCCAGCAGTCCCGACAGGGGGCTTTACGGCTACACCTTC.

The chain employs TRBV2 and TRBJ2-1, with D hard to call. From germline, CDR1 is SNHLY and CDR2 FYNNEI. The CDR3 totals 12 residues. V lost 5 bases and J lost 6, with 8 bases in between. CDR3: CASSLTGNEQFF. The CDR3 DNA is TGTGCCAGCAGTCTTACCGGCAATGAGCAGTTCTTC.